The rows below give T cell receptor beta chains drawn from one sample of a study of shared clonotypes between healthy human individuals. TCRdb's copy holds only in-frame clones and misses some; the assay was immunoSEQ multiplex PCR. The sample shows around 1.9 million clones, 80% to 95% of them seen only once. Input material: naive CD8+ T cells from PBMCs. These receptor sequences come from a man aged 18-30 years in good health. Some clones in this sample may be carry-over from other donors' samples. Both conserved end residues are part of each CDR3. The order of the fields is clone size, J gene, V gene, CDR3 protein. Size values are once, few and many counts, or a class for expanded clones, and some rows have none.

clone_size: .
j_call: TRBJ1-2
v_call: TRBV2
cdr3_aa: CASSPFPGQRIDGYTF

clone_size: .
j_call: TRBJ2-7
v_call: TRBV7-9
cdr3_aa: CASSLRGGSGEQYF

clone_size: .
j_call: TRBJ2-3
v_call: TRBV9
cdr3_aa: CASSAAGGWTDTQYF

clone_size: .
j_call: TRBJ2-7
v_call: TRBV6-1
cdr3_aa: CASRSGASSYEQYF

clone_size: .
j_call: TRBJ1-2
v_call: TRBV30
cdr3_aa: CAWSDTGGAYYGYTF

clone_size: .
j_call: TRBJ2-1
v_call: TRBV9
cdr3_aa: CASSDTGTRFYNEQFF

clone_size: .
j_call: TRBJ2-1
v_call: TRBV5-1
cdr3_aa: CASSLWASGTYNEQFF

clone_size: .
j_call: TRBJ2-3
v_call: TRBV9
cdr3_aa: CASSDPQSGASTDTQYF

clone_size: .
j_call: TRBJ1-4
v_call: TRBV9
cdr3_aa: CASSPRGDRPSTNEKLFF

clone_size: .
j_call: TRBJ2-5
v_call: TRBV6-1
cdr3_aa: CASSITPDEAQYF

clone_size: .
j_call: TRBJ2-5
v_call: TRBV27
cdr3_aa: CASSLSPGMAQETQYF

clone_size: few
j_call: TRBJ1-2
v_call: TRBV7-9
cdr3_aa: CASSLPRGDGYTF

clone_size: once
j_call: TRBJ2-3
v_call: TRBV28
cdr3_aa: CASSPRTSGYADTQYF

clone_size: .
j_call: TRBJ1-2
v_call: TRBV9
cdr3_aa: CASSVGPGAVGYTF

clone_size: .
j_call: TRBJ1-1
v_call: TRBV19
cdr3_aa: CASSIFAGSTEAFF

clone_size: .
j_call: TRBJ2-1
v_call: TRBV5-1
cdr3_aa: CASSPGVRTSGHEQFF

clone_size: .
j_call: TRBJ2-7
v_call: TRBV27
cdr3_aa: CASSFSGEYRGQYF

clone_size: .
j_call: TRBJ2-7
v_call: TRBV19
cdr3_aa: CASNSGGPGEQYF

clone_size: .
j_call: TRBJ2-7
v_call: TRBV4-1
cdr3_aa: CASSQVGGQPYEQYF

clone_size: .
j_call: TRBJ2-3
v_call: TRBV7-9
cdr3_aa: CASSPKDRVPGDTQYF

clone_size: .
j_call: TRBJ1-2
v_call: TRBV7-2
cdr3_aa: CASSLRTIPYGYTF

clone_size: .
j_call: TRBJ2-2
v_call: TRBV28
cdr3_aa: CASGRQGDTGELFF

clone_size: .
j_call: TRBJ2-7
v_call: TRBV19
cdr3_aa: CASRANDRGREQYF

clone_size: .
j_call: TRBJ2-5
v_call: TRBV27
cdr3_aa: CASSLVGQHQETQYF

clone_size: .
j_call: TRBJ2-7
v_call: TRBV4-2
cdr3_aa: CASSQEGEGGSYEQYF

clone_size: .
j_call: TRBJ2-1
v_call: TRBV6-5
cdr3_aa: CASRSTGTTDNEQFF

clone_size: .
j_call: TRBJ2-1
v_call: TRBV9
cdr3_aa: CASSVGTSGSSEQFF

clone_size: .
j_call: TRBJ2-7
v_call: TRBV10-3
cdr3_aa: CATRASLSYEQYF

clone_size: .
j_call: TRBJ2-1
v_call: TRBV5-1
cdr3_aa: CASSLEPSFSYNEQFF

clone_size: .
j_call: TRBJ2-2
v_call: TRBV19
cdr3_aa: CASRGLGTGELFF

clone_size: once
j_call: TRBJ2-2
v_call: TRBV6-5
cdr3_aa: CASSSDSLSTGELFF

clone_size: few
j_call: TRBJ1-1
v_call: TRBV9
cdr3_aa: CASSVVGGNTEAFF

clone_size: .
j_call: TRBJ2-7
v_call: TRBV4-1
cdr3_aa: CASSQDIRERGYEQYF

clone_size: .
j_call: TRBJ2-5
v_call: TRBV19
cdr3_aa: CASSVWGETQYF

clone_size: .
j_call: TRBJ1-1
v_call: TRBV9
cdr3_aa: CASSVRGGAEAFF

clone_size: once
j_call: TRBJ1-2
v_call: TRBV15
cdr3_aa: CATSSYRDRFLNYGYTF

clone_size: .
j_call: TRBJ2-1
v_call: TRBV5-5
cdr3_aa: CASSPEREWQFF

clone_size: .
j_call: TRBJ2-2
v_call: TRBV19
cdr3_aa: CASSPVGAGPGELFF

clone_size: .
j_call: TRBJ2-7
v_call: TRBV4-1
cdr3_aa: CASSTKGLAFNEQYF

clone_size: .
j_call: TRBJ1-1
v_call: TRBV19
cdr3_aa: CATWVEGRNTEAFF

clone_size: .
j_call: TRBJ2-5
v_call: TRBV7-9
cdr3_aa: CASSLPGLKGLETQYF

clone_size: .
j_call: TRBJ2-7
v_call: TRBV11-2
cdr3_aa: CASSLWVHSGRSEQYF

clone_size: .
j_call: TRBJ2-7
v_call: TRBV27
cdr3_aa: CASRPGNGQGKGEQYF

clone_size: .
j_call: TRBJ1-2
v_call: TRBV4-1
cdr3_aa: CASSQAVRRRADYGYTF

clone_size: few
j_call: TRBJ1-1
v_call: TRBV5-8
cdr3_aa: CASSFWQLDTEAFF

clone_size: .
j_call: TRBJ2-7
v_call: TRBV18
cdr3_aa: CASSPGQDYEQYF

clone_size: .
j_call: TRBJ2-7
v_call: TRBV7-9
cdr3_aa: CASSSSVGREQYF

clone_size: .
j_call: TRBJ2-7
v_call: TRBV7-6
cdr3_aa: CASSLVASGRLYEQYF

clone_size: .
j_call: TRBJ1-1
v_call: TRBV29-1
cdr3_aa: CSGIQGRVAEAFF

clone_size: .
j_call: TRBJ1-1
v_call: TRBV10-1
cdr3_aa: CASSATGREYQGGTEAFF